This passage covers 15 T cell receptor beta chains from one sample sequenced in a study of blood T cell repertoires in COVID-19. Sequencing used immunoSEQ multiplex PCR; TCRdb keeps in-frame clones, though not all of them. This sample carries fewer than 95,000 clones, approximately 88% of them seen once, and the ten largest clones take 0.47%. The material sequenced was peripheral blood. These receptor sequences come from a man in his fifties or sixties with acute or convalescent COVID-19.

The chain couples TRBV30 to TRBJ1-2; D may be TRBD1 (5 bases). This CDR3 has 12 residues. Germline-derived CDR1 and CDR2 are GTSNPN and SVGIG (reference sequence). With 0 bases removed from V and 8 bases from J, the gap between germline ends came to 10 bases. CDR3 bases: TGTGCCTGGAGTGTAGGAGGGGAAGGCTACACCTTC. Translation gives CAWSVGGEGYTF.

V gene TRBV5-5 combines with J gene TRBJ2-2; perhaps TRBD1 as D (5 bases). CDR1 and CDR2 from the germline V gene are SGHKS and YYEKEE (reference sequence). This CDR3 contains 16 residues. V gave up 2 bases and J gave up 2 bases, with 13 bases separating them. The CDR3 coding sequence is TGTGCCAGCAGCTTCCAAGCCCAGGGTAACACCGGGGAGCTGTTTTTT. Encoded protein: CASSFQAQGNTGELFF.

The CDR3 sequence is CASSLSNTGELFF. The CDR3, as DNA: TGTGCCAGCAGCCTTTCCAACACCGGGGAGCTGTTTTTT. This chain connects TRBV11-1 to TRBJ2-2, with unresolved D. The V gene lost 5 bases and the J gene lost 2 bases, with 6 bases spanning the gap. The CDR3 totals 13 residues. CDR1 and CDR2 from the germline V gene are SGHAT and FQDESV (reference sequence).

This chain links TRBV5-4 with TRBJ2-7, with 7 nucleotides matching TRBD2. The germline V gene encodes CDR1 SGHNT and CDR2 YYREEE (reference sequence). There are 15 residues in the CDR3. The trim removed 2 bases at V and 5 bases at J, leaving 10 bases unmatched. The CDR3 sequence: CASSFRAGGRDEQYF. CDR3 in DNA: TGTGCCAGCAGCTTCCGGGCGGGCGGGAGAGACGAGCAGTACTTC.

The rearrangement links TRBV6-5 to TRBJ1-1, with 8 bases that match TRBD1. The CDR3 has 15 residues. V lost 5 bases to trimming and J lost 4 bases; unmatched junction nucleotides: 9. Germline V gene sequence: CDR1 MNHEY, CDR2 SVGAGI. CDR3 loop: CASSPLSQGVTEAFF. CDR3 coding DNA: TGTGCCAGCAGTCCCCTCTCACAGGGGGTCACTGAAGCTTTCTTT.

The V and J genes are TRBV30 and TRBJ1-1, with a weak D call TRBD1 (6 bases). Germline assignment: CDR1 GTSNPN and CDR2 SVGIG (reference sequence). The CDR3 contains 12 residues. Trimming took off 8 bases at V and 1 base at J, with 11 bases between the two ends. The CDR3 protein is CAGNRENTEAFF. DNA for the CDR3: TGTGCCGGAAACAGGGAGAACACTGAAGCTTTCTTT.

The V and J genes are TRBV30 and TRBJ2-7; possible D gene TRBD2, 6 bases. Per the germline V gene, CDR1 is GTSNPN and CDR2 is SVGIG (reference sequence). Trimming pared 2 bases from V and 7 bases from J, leaving 15 bases between. CDR3 length: 13 residues. The CDR3 protein is CAWSRPGGKEQYF. In DNA form, the CDR3 reads TGTGCCTGGAGTCGACCCGGCGGGAAAGAGCAGTACTTC.

V and J are TRBV12-3 or TRBV12-4 and TRBJ1-4; possibly TRBD1 for D (5 bases). The CDR3 totals 12 residues. Trimming pared 5 bases from V and 11 bases from J, leaving 12 bases between. The CDR3 loop reads CASSRGGGKLFF. CDR3 DNA: TGTGCCAGCAGTCGGGGGGGTGGGAAACTGTTTTTT.

The chain has TRBV18 and TRBJ1-3, with D possibly matching TRBD1 (6 bases). The CDR3 length is 20 residues. Germline-derived CDR1 and CDR2 are KGHSH and LQKENI. Trimming cost V 6 bases and J 0 bases, with 27 bases left between them. CDR3 coding DNA: TGTGCCAGCTCCCAACCGGGTGCGGGGGGCCTAGTTCGCTCTGGAAACACCATATATTTT. Its protein product is CASSQPGAGGLVRSGNTIYF.

This chain joins TRBV5-4 and TRBJ1-1; D is possibly TRBD1 (5 bases). The CDR3 runs 12 residues. Germline values: CDR1 SGHNT, CDR2 YYREEE (reference sequence). V lost 4 bases, J lost 1 base, and 5 bases lay in between. The CDR3 region is CASSGQNTEAFF. The CDR3 coding sequence is TGTGCCAGCAGCGGACAGAACACTGAAGCTTTCTTT. The full variable domain, completed using reference TRBV5-4 and TRBJ1-1, is ETGVTQSPTHLIKTRGQQVTLRCSSQSGHNTVSWYQQALGQGPQFIFQYYREEENGRGNFPPRFSGLQFPNYSSELNVNALELDDSALYLCASSGQNTEAFFGQGTRLTVV.

The rearrangement joins TRBV4-1 to TRBJ2-2, with 7 nucleotides matching TRBD1. The CDR3 extends over 14 amino acids. The trim removed 2 bases at V and 6 bases at J, leaving 3 bases unmatched. CDR1 MGHRA and CDR2 YSYEKL come from the germline V gene. The CDR3 is CASSQKGAAGELFF. Here the CDR3 DNA reads TGCGCCAGCAGCCAAAAGGGGGCGGCCGGGGAGCTGTTTTTT.

This chain links TRBV19 with TRBJ1-1, with D uncertain. The CDR3 sequence is 14 residues long. Per the germline V gene, CDR1 is LNHDA and CDR2 is SQIVND (reference sequence). Trimming took 6 bases from V and 3 from J, leaving 14 bases between them. The chain's CDR3 is CASRLSGVYTEAFF. Written as DNA, the CDR3 is TGTGCCAGTAGACTTTCAGGCGTGTACACTGAAGCTTTCTTT. Full variable domain (missing parts from reference TRBV19 and TRBJ1-1): DGGITQSPKYLFRKEGQNVTLSCEQNLNHDAMYWYRQDPGQGLRLIYYSQIVNDFQKGDIAEGYSVSREKKESFPLTVTSAQKNPTAFYLCASRLSGVYTEAFFGQGTRLTVV.

The rearrangement joins TRBV29-1 to TRBJ2-1; a possible D gene is TRBD1 (5 bases). CDR1 is SQVTM, CDR2 ANQGSEA, per germline. The V and J ends lost 6 bases and 6 bases respectively, with 12 bases between them. The CDR3 runs to 12 residues. The CDR3 is CSVAAGFNEQFF. Written as DNA, the CDR3 is TGCAGCGTGGCGGCAGGGTTCAATGAGCAGTTCTTC.

This clone was recorded a few times. The chain joins TRBV11-2 to TRBJ2-7; weak D call: TRBD2 (5 bases). This CDR3 contains 16 residues. Trimming stripped 6 bases from V and 0 bases from J, with 18 bases between. In germline, CDR1 is SGHAT, CDR2 FQNNGV. CDR3 DNA: TGTGCCAGCAGGAGGTTAGGAGGTTATAGCTCCTACGAGCAGTACTTC. Its protein is CASRRLGGYSSYEQYF.

The chain recombines TRBV5-1 with TRBJ2-7, with D tentatively TRBD2 (5 bases). Trimming removed 5 bases at V and 0 bases at J, with 12 bases between. From germline, CDR1 is SGHRS and CDR2 YFSETQ. This CDR3 comprises 14 residues. The DNA for the CDR3 is TGCGCCAGCAGTAACAGCGGTACCTCCTACGAGCAGTACTTC. The encoded protein is CASSNSGTSYEQYF.